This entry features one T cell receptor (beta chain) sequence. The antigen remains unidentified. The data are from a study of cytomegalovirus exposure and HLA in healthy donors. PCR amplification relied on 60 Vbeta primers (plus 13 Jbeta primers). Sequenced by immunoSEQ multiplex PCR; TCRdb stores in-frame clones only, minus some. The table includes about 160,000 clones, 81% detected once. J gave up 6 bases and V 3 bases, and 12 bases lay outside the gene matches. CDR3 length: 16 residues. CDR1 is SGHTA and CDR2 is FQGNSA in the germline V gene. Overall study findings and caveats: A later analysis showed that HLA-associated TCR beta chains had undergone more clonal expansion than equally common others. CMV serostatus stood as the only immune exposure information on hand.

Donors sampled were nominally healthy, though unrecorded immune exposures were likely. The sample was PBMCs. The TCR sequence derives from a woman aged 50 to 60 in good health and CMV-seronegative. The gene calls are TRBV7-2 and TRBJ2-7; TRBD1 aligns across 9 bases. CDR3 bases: TGTGCCAGCAGCTTGGGGACAGGGTCTTTACGGGGCGAGCAGTACTTC. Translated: CASSLGTGSLRGEQYF.